Each of the 5 T cell receptor beta chains below was sequenced from the same sample in a study of patients and donors after allogeneic stem cell transplantation. TCRdb re-called the RT-PCR reads with MiXCR, one entry per CDR3 protein. This table holds roughly 190,000 distinct CDR3 sequences, 41% found once. The sample was blood, either unsorted or a sorted T cell fraction (not recorded which). All receptors come from a human donor who was either an allogeneic HSCT recipient or a stem cell or donor lymphocyte infusion donor (not recorded which). It is not recorded whose cells these are; they may come from a transplant donor.

The chain couples TRBV7-9 to TRBJ1-1; D unresolved. V lost 1 base to trimming and J lost 8 bases, with 5 bases between them. The germline gives CDR1 SEHNR, CDR2 FQNEAQ (reference sequence). This CDR3 is 11 amino acids long. The CDR3 DNA follows: TGTGCCAGCAGCTTAGTCCAAGAAGCTTTCTTT. This translates into CASSLVQEAFF.

The genes are TRBV4-1 and TRBJ1-1; no firm D call. Trimming cost V 0 bases and J 4 bases, with 18 bases left between them. This CDR3 comprises 17 residues. The V gene's germline CDR1 is MGHRA and CDR2 YSYEKL. The CDR3 nucleotides are TGCGCCAGCAGCCAAGATCCCCGGAGACCGCGATGCACTGAAGCTTTCTTT. This encodes CASSQDPRRPRCTEAFF.

The chain couples TRBV5-6 to TRBJ1-1, with TRBD1 matching 10 bases. This CDR3 has 16 residues. CDR1 SGHDT and CDR2 YYEEEE come from the germline V gene. The J segment lost 0 bases and the V segment lost 0 bases, leaving 2 bases of the junction unmatched. The DNA of the CDR3 is TGTGCCAGCAGCTTGGATGGGACAGGGGTGAACACTGAAGCTTTCTTT. Amino acid sequence: CASSLDGTGVNTEAFF.

In this sample, this clonotype turned up a few times. The chain is built from TRBV4-3 and TRBJ1-1, with TRBD1 matching over 11 bases. The CDR3 length is 14 residues. The V and J ends lost 3 bases and 7 bases, in that order; junction bases with no gene match: 4. The germline CDR1 and CDR2 sequences are LGHNA and YSLEER. CDR3 sequence: CASSHRTGGVEAFF. CDR3 nucleotide sequence: TGCGCCAGCAGCCATCGGACAGGGGGCGTTGAAGCTTTCTTT.

The rearrangement links TRBV5-1 to TRBJ1-2; no reliable D call. This CDR3 is 13 amino acids long. The germline V gene encodes CDR1 SGHRS and CDR2 YFSETQ. Trimming pared 0 bases from V and 5 bases from J, leaving 8 bases between. The CDR3: CASSLEAEYGYTF. The CDR3 nucleotides are TGCGCCAGCAGCTTGGAGGCGGAATATGGCTACACCTTC.